One sample yielded the 6 T cell receptor beta chains listed below, sequenced in a study of regulatory T cells in long-lasting Graves disease. Stated time point: newly diagnosed GD, antithyroid drugs for less than 3 months. RNA from PBMCs was the source of the TCR library. With iRepertoire HTBI primers and Arm-PCR of CDR3 regions, TCR beta libraries were built. One entry per CDR3 protein, called by TCRdb with MiXCR from the multiplex PCR reads. The sample contains about half a million distinct CDR3 sequences, approximately 12% of which appear only once. The same sample was also studied in work on T cells in Graves' hyperthyroidism and ophthalmopathy.

The sample was peripheral blood mononuclear cells (PBMCs), taken at new diagnosis, from a patient treated with antithyroid drugs. The receptor source for this set is a woman in her twenties or thirties with Graves disease.

Worth noting for this clonotype: This may arise from a read error, as a much more abundant clone is one base away. CDR3 nucleotide sequence: TGCAGTGCTGGTGTTTTAGTGGCTCCCTACGAGCAGTACTTC. Translating it yields CSAGVLVAPYEQYF. The chain joins TRBV20-1 to TRBJ2-7; D unresolved. The V gene lost 5 bases and the J gene lost 2 bases, with 16 bases spanning the gap. Germline V lookup: CDR1 DFQATT, CDR2 SNEGSKA (reference sequence). This CDR3 comprises 14 residues.

The table lists this clonotype with a few counts. The chain is built from TRBV7-2 and TRBJ2-5, with 8 nucleotides matching TRBD2. V gave up 1 base and J gave up 7 bases; unmatched junction bases: 2. Germline values: CDR1 SGHTA, CDR2 FQGNSA. The CDR3 extends over 13 amino acids. The CDR3 DNA reads as TGTGCCAGCAGCTTAGACCTAGCGGGGACCCAGTACTTC. It translates to CASSLDLAGTQYF.

At least ten counts were recorded for this clonotype. V is TRBV2 and J is TRBJ2-5, with D hard to call. The germline V gene encodes CDR1 SNHLY and CDR2 FYNNEI. Trimming left V 8 bases short and J 5 bases short, with 12 bases between. This CDR3 has 12 residues. The CDR3 sequence is CASGLEIETQYF. In nucleotides, the CDR3 is TGTGCCAGCGGGTTGGAGATCGAGACCCAGTACTTC.

In this sample, this clonotype turned up many times. The CDR3 here is CASSGEQGAFSISYEQYF. CDR3 in DNA: TGTGCCAGCAGTGGAGAGCAGGGGGCGTTCTCCATCTCCTACGAGCAGTACTTC. The chain uses TRBV2 and TRBJ2-7; 8 bases align to TRBD1. Germline CDR1 SNHLY, CDR2 FYNNEI. J was trimmed by 0 bases and V by 4 bases; bases with no gene match: 14. This CDR3 is built from 18 residues.

This clonotype was seen only a few times. The rearrangement uses TRBV9 and TRBJ2-2; D call uncertain. The CDR3 consists of 13 residues. Per germline, CDR1 SGDLS and CDR2 YYNGEE. Trimming cost V 1 base and J 4 bases, with 5 bases left between them. The CDR3 region is CASSVYSTGELFF. CDR3 DNA sequence: TGTGCCAGCAGCGTATACAGCACCGGGGAGCTGTTTTTT.

V gene TRBV7-9 combines with J gene TRBJ2-5; 11 bases match TRBD2. Germline V gives CDR1 SEHNR, CDR2 FQNEAQ (reference sequence). The CDR3 spans 14 residues. The junction had 3 bases not matched to a gene; V was cut back by 5 bases and J by 4 bases. This chain's CDR3 is CASSIGLAGETQYF. CDR3 coding DNA: TGTGCCAGCAGCATAGGACTAGCGGGAGAGACCCAGTACTTC.